What follows are 15 T cell receptor beta chains derived from one specimen sequenced in a study of blood T cell repertoires in COVID-19. Profiling relied on immunoSEQ multiplex PCR, and the TCRdb table lists in-frame clones only, not all of them. The repertoire has fewer than 50,000 clones, over 65% of them found once; the top ten carry more than 55%. The specimen sequenced was peripheral blood. These receptors were taken from a man older than 75 with acute or convalescent COVID-19.

This clone is deemed medium-sized. V and J are TRBV12-3 or TRBV12-4 and TRBJ2-5; possible D gene TRBD1, 6 bases. The CDR3 spans 13 residues. Trimming left V 9 bases short and J 5 bases short, with 16 bases between. In nucleotides, the CDR3 is TGTGCCAGTGGACAGCCTGAGGGGGAGACCCAGTACTTC. This sequence encodes CASGQPEGETQYF.

This clone was seen a few times. The chain couples TRBV6-5 to TRBJ2-2, with no clear D. V was pared by 6 bases and J by 8 bases, with 10 bases between. This CDR3 is 12 amino acids long. CDR1 is MNHEY, CDR2 SVGAGI, per germline. The CDR3 reads CASSQLPGELFF. In nucleotides, the CDR3 is TGTGCCAGCAGCCAACTCCCAGGGGAGCTGTTTTTT.

The chain joins TRBV5-4 to TRBJ1-2; a possible D gene is TRBD1 (5 bases). Trimming took off 4 bases at V and 7 bases at J, with 17 bases between the two ends. CDR3 length: 14 residues. Germline assignment: CDR1 SGHNT and CDR2 YYREEE (reference sequence). CDR3 in amino acids: CASSGTGRSLGYTF. The DNA for the CDR3 is TGTGCCAGCAGCGGGACCGGGAGATCTCTTGGCTACACCTTC.

The rearrangement links TRBV4-3 to TRBJ2-3; tentative D call: TRBD2 (6 bases). Germline V gene lookup returns CDR1 LGHNA and CDR2 YSLEER. The CDR3 runs to 16 residues. Trimming stripped 0 bases from V and 1 base from J, with 11 bases between. This CDR3 is CASSQDLAGRTDTQYF. The CDR3 DNA is TGCGCCAGCAGCCAAGATCTTGCGGGACGCACAGATACGCAGTATTTT.

The chain couples TRBV29-1 to TRBJ2-1; TRBD2 matches 11 bases. The ends lost 7 bases at V and 4 bases at J; junction bases unmatched: 6. CDR3 length equals 14 residues. The germline gives CDR1 SQVTM, CDR2 ANQGSEA. Here the CDR3 reads CSGRGLAVYNEQFF. The CDR3 DNA reads TGCAGCGGTCGGGGACTAGCGGTTTACAATGAGCAGTTCTTC.

This chain uses TRBV5-5 with TRBJ1-5; no reliable D call. Per the germline V gene, CDR1 is SGHKS and CDR2 is YYEKEE (reference sequence). Between the trimmed V and J ends, which lost 4 bases and 11 bases, there was a span of 16 bases. The CDR3 loop spans 13 amino acids. Here the CDR3 DNA reads TGTGCCAGCAGCCTAACGACGAGCCAGGCCCAGCATTTT. Its translation: CASSLTTSQAQHF.

The chain is built from TRBV2 and TRBJ2-5; 11 bases are a match to TRBD2. This CDR3 has 13 amino acids. Germline assignment: CDR1 SNHLY and CDR2 FYNNEI. V dropped 8 bases and J dropped 5; count of bases not matched to a gene: 4. As DNA, the CDR3 is TGTGCCAGCGTAGCGGGAGGGCCGGAGACCCAGTACTTC. This gives the protein CASVAGGPETQYF. Supplemented by reference TRBV2 and TRBJ2-5, the full variable domain reads EPEVTQTPSHQVTQMGQEVILRCVPISNHLYFYWYRQILGQKVEFLVSFYNNEISEKSEIFDDQFSVERPDGSNFTLKIRSTKLEDSAMYFCASVAGGPETQYFGPGTRLLVL.

This chain uses TRBV11-2 with TRBJ2-3, with a possible D match to TRBD2 (6 bases). CDR1 is SGHAT and CDR2 is FQNNGV in the germline V gene. V was trimmed by 2 bases and J by 2 bases, leaving 14 bases between them. The CDR3 has 16 residues. The CDR3: CASSLLVGGITDTQYF. For the CDR3, the DNA is TGTGCCAGCAGCTTATTAGTGGGGGGAATCACAGATACGCAGTATTTT.

This chain connects TRBV28 to TRBJ1-2, with D maybe TRBD1 (6 bases). In germline, CDR1 is MDHEN, CDR2 SYDVKM. This CDR3 contains 15 residues. Trimming took 7 bases from V and 5 from J, leaving 20 bases between them. This CDR3 is CASNRRGRVYYGYTF. DNA of the CDR3: TGTGCCAGCAATCGAAGGGGGAGGGTCTATTATGGCTACACCTTC.

The chain recombines TRBV3-1 (or the pseudogene TRBV3-2) with TRBJ1-2; D unclear. The CDR3 runs 14 residues. Trimming took 6 bases from V and 2 from J, leaving 13 bases between them. Germline CDR1 and CDR2: LGHDT and YNNKEL (reference sequence). The CDR3 DNA follows: TGTGCCAGCAGGCCCGCGGCAAGCAACTATGGCTACACCTTC. It specifies CASRPAASNYGYTF.

The chain carries TRBV7-8 and TRBJ2-5, with TRBD2 identical over 7 bases. Germline trimming cut 5 bases from V and 5 bases from J; bases unmatched to any gene: 5. The CDR3 is 13 residues long. CDR1 is SGHVS, CDR2 FQNEAQ, per germline. The CDR3 loop is CASSRGRVETQYF. CDR3 nucleotide sequence: TGTGCCAGCAGCCGGGGGAGGGTGGAGACCCAGTACTTC.

V and J are TRBV19 and TRBJ1-5; D perhaps matches TRBD1 (6 bases). Germline V gene sequence: CDR1 LNHDA, CDR2 SQIVND (reference sequence). V dropped 7 bases and J dropped 4 bases, with 14 bases sitting between them. The CDR3 consists of 14 residues. The CDR3 DNA follows: TGTGCCAGTACCACGGACACAGGGAATCAGCCCCAGCATTTT. It codes for CASTTDTGNQPQHF.

The chain recombines TRBV19 with TRBJ2-7, with 10 bases lining up with TRBD2. Germline CDR1 and CDR2: LNHDA and SQIVND (reference sequence). The CDR3 covers 14 residues. Trimming at V came to 8 bases and at J to 2 bases, leaving 6 bases not matched to a gene. In DNA, the CDR3 is TGTGCCAGTGCAATAGCGGGAGGTACCTACGAGCAGTACTTC. Translation gives CASAIAGGTYEQYF.

The chain is built from TRBV5-6 and TRBJ1-3, with 9 bases that match TRBD1. The germline V gene has CDR1 SGHDT and CDR2 YYEEEE. The V segment lost 5 bases and the J segment 4 bases; nucleotides outside the gene matches: 7. CDR3 length: 15 residues. The CDR3 DNA reads as TGTGCCAGCAGTTTTCCCGGGACAGGGGGAAACACCATATATTTT. It is translated as CASSFPGTGGNTIYF.

The CDR3: CASSRQGDQPQHF. Here the CDR3 DNA reads TGTGCCAGCAGTCGACAGGGAGATCAGCCCCAGCATTTT. The J gene is TRBJ1-5, the V gene TRBV3-1 (or the pseudogene TRBV3-2), with 7 bases that match TRBD1. CDR3 size: 13 residues. J lost 5 bases, V lost 6 bases, and 4 bases had no gene match. Per the germline V gene, CDR1 is LGHDT and CDR2 is YNNKEL (reference sequence).